This passage covers 18 T cell receptor beta chains from one sample sequenced in a study of cytomegalovirus exposure and HLA in healthy donors. Amplification used 60 Vbeta primers and 13 Jbeta primers. Libraries were prepared by immunoSEQ multiplex PCR; TCRdb keeps only in-frame clonotypes and omits some of them. The table lists fewer than 150,000 clones. The sample was PBMCs. These receptors were taken from a man between 35 and 55 years old in good health and CMV-seronegative.

The rearrangement links TRBV5-1 to TRBJ1-2; D remains unclear. The CDR3 covers 13 residues. The germline gives CDR1 SGHRS, CDR2 YFSETQ. The V end was cut by 0 bases, the J end by 6 bases, with 9 bases between. The CDR3 protein is CASSLASTDGYTF. CDR3 DNA sequence: TGCGCCAGCAGCTTGGCCAGTACAGATGGCTACACCTTC.

The V and J genes are TRBV5-1 and TRBJ1-1, with 7 bases that match TRBD1. Unmatched junction bases numbered 6, after V lost 6 bases and J lost 1 base. This CDR3 has 14 residues. CDR1 and CDR2 (germline): SGHRS, YFSETQ. CDR3 residues: CASIDTGANTEAFF. The CDR3 region has the DNA TGCGCCAGCATAGATACAGGGGCGAACACTGAAGCTTTCTTT.

The chain combines TRBV7-9 with TRBJ1-2, with D possibly being TRBD1 (5 bases). Germline values: CDR1 SEHNR, CDR2 FQNEAQ (reference sequence). The CDR3 consists of 16 residues. V lost 1 base and J lost 8, with 20 bases in between. In nucleotides, the CDR3 is TGTGCCAGCAGCTTAGAGTGGGGAGGGGCCATCGGAGGCTACACCTTC. As protein: CASSLEWGGAIGGYTF.

This rearrangement joins TRBV27 to TRBJ2-3, with no clear D. Germline CDR1 reads MNHEY; CDR2 reads SMNVEV (reference sequence). V lost 7 bases, J lost 0 bases, and 8 bases lay in between. CDR3 length equals 13 residues. The CDR3 here is CASMSSSTDTQYF. CDR3 in DNA: TGTGCCAGCATGTCCTCTAGCACAGATACGCAGTATTTT.

This chain links TRBV6-7 with TRBJ2-7, with D unclear. TRBV6-7 qualifies as an ORF whose function is uncertain. The V gene lost 4 bases and the J gene lost 4 bases, with 14 bases spanning the gap. The CDR3 loop spans 14 amino acids. CDR3 residues: CASSSPLWRYEQYF. The CDR3 nucleotides read TGTGCCAGCAGTTCCCCTCTGTGGAGATACGAGCAGTACTTC.

The rearrangement joins TRBV5-8 to TRBJ1-6; D gene uncertain. The CDR3 consists of 14 residues. The germline V and J ends were trimmed by 1 base and 9 bases, with 11 bases remaining between them. Germline CDR1 reads SGHTS; CDR2 reads YDEGEE. CDR3 protein: CASSLSPTLSPLHF. The CDR3 DNA sequence: TGTGCCAGCAGCTTGTCCCCTACTCTTTCACCCCTCCACTTT.

This chain's CDR3 is CSVQGGLGPYEQYF. CDR3 nucleotide sequence: TGCAGCGTTCAAGGCGGGTTGGGCCCCTACGAGCAGTACTTC. The J gene is TRBJ2-7, the V gene TRBV29-1, with a possible D match to TRBD2 (5 bases). V shed 5 bases and J shed 2 bases, with 16 bases lying between them. In germline, CDR1 is SQVTM, CDR2 ANQGSEA. This CDR3 is 14 amino acids long.

The rearrangement joins TRBV2 to TRBJ2-7; 7 nucleotides match TRBD1. The junction had 8 bases not matched to a gene; V was cut back by 4 bases and J by 2 bases. Germline values: CDR1 SNHLY, CDR2 FYNNEI. The length of the CDR3 is 15 residues. The CDR3 nucleotides read TGTGCCAGCAGTGGAGACAGGGTATTGACCTACGAGCAGTACTTC. It yields the protein CASSGDRVLTYEQYF.

The rearrangement links TRBV4-1 to TRBJ1-2; D perhaps matches TRBD1 (6 bases). Germline CDR1 reads MGHRA; CDR2 reads YSYEKL. The CDR3 spans 13 residues. Trimming shortened V by 6 bases and J by 3 bases, and 11 bases separated the two germline ends. The CDR3 nucleotides are TGCGCCAGCAGATCACAGGGCCACTATGGCTACACCTTC. This translates into CASRSQGHYGYTF.

The V call is TRBV18, the J call TRBJ2-2; possible D gene TRBD2, 5 bases. Germline V gene lookup returns CDR1 KGHSH and CDR2 LQKENI. With 2 bases removed from V and 7 bases from J, the gap between germline ends came to 14 bases. The CDR3 length is 15 residues. The CDR3 sequence: CASSPRIEGDGELFF. As DNA, the CDR3 is TGTGCCAGCTCACCAAGGATAGAGGGAGACGGGGAGCTGTTTTTT. Filled out from reference TRBV18 and TRBJ2-2, the complete variable domain reads NAGVMQNPRHLVRRRGQEARLRCSPMKGHSHVYWYRQLPEEGLKFMVYLQKENIIDESGMPKERFSAEFPKEGPSILRIQQVVRGDSAAYFCASSPRIEGDGELFFGEGSRLTVL.

The chain recombines TRBV5-4 with TRBJ2-5; D perhaps matches TRBD1 (6 bases). Trimming removed 4 bases from V and 0 bases from J, with 10 bases in between. From germline, CDR1 is SGHNT and CDR2 YYREEE (reference sequence). This CDR3 comprises 14 residues. CDR3 amino acids: CASSTGQNQETQYF. The CDR3 region has the DNA TGTGCCAGCAGCACCGGACAGAACCAAGAGACCCAGTACTTC.

J is TRBJ1-3 and V is TRBV19; 8 bases line up with TRBD1. The J segment lost 4 bases and the V segment lost 1 base, leaving 6 bases of the junction unmatched. The length of the CDR3 is 16 residues. Germline lookup yields CDR1 LNHDA and CDR2 SQIVND (reference sequence). The CDR3 bases are TGTGCCAGTAGTATAGTCCAGGGGGCGCCAGGAAACACCATATATTTT. It codes for CASSIVQGAPGNTIYF.

The rearrangement joins TRBV5-4 to TRBJ2-5, with 10 bases that match TRBD2. CDR1 is SGHNT, CDR2 YYREEE, per germline (reference sequence). This CDR3 comprises 14 residues. After removal of 4 bases from V and 1 base from J, the junction contained 1 base not matched to a gene. The CDR3 DNA reads as TGTGCCAGCAGCGGGACTAGCGTCCAAGAGACCCAGTACTTC. Protein sequence: CASSGTSVQETQYF. Using reference TRBV5-4 and TRBJ2-5 for the parts outside the CDR3, the full variable domain is ETGVTQSPTHLIKTRGQQVTLRCSSQSGHNTVSWYQQALGQGPQFIFQYYREEENGRGNFPPRFSGLQFPNYSSELNVNALELDDSALYLCASSGTSVQETQYFGPGTRLLVL.

The gene calls are TRBV5-1 and TRBJ1-2, with a weak D call TRBD1 (5 bases). Germline values: CDR1 SGHRS, CDR2 YFSETQ. Trimming took off 3 bases at V and 1 base at J, with 10 bases between the two ends. The CDR3 is 14 amino acids. CDR3 sequence (DNA): TGCGCCAGCAGCTCACAGGATTTTAACTATGGCTACACCTTC. This gives the protein CASSSQDFNYGYTF.

The chain joins TRBV5-1 to TRBJ2-3; 8 bases line up with TRBD2. The CDR3 runs to 13 residues. CDR1 is SGHRS, CDR2 YFSETQ, per germline. Trimming at V came to 6 bases and at J to 4 bases, leaving 4 bases not matched to a gene. CDR3 sequence: CASTRGGADTQYF. The DNA for the CDR3 is TGCGCCAGCACCCGGGGGGGAGCAGATACGCAGTATTTT.

This chain connects TRBV5-1 to TRBJ1-1; perhaps TRBD1 as D (6 bases). V was clipped by 0 bases and J by 4 bases, with 10 bases between them. The germline gives CDR1 SGHRS, CDR2 YFSETQ. The CDR3 covers 14 residues. As DNA, the CDR3 is TGCGCCAGCAGCTTGGAGGGGGAGGGCACTGAAGCTTTCTTT. Translating it yields CASSLEGEGTEAFF.

This chain connects TRBV5-1 to TRBJ2-7, with 10 bases matching TRBD1. Germline-derived CDR1 and CDR2 are SGHRS and YFSETQ. Losses at the gene ends were 0 bases for V and 5 bases for J; bases not matched to a gene: 2. CDR3 size: 14 residues. This chain's CDR3 is CASSLAGTGDEQYF. The DNA for the CDR3 is TGCGCCAGCAGCTTGGCCGGGACAGGGGACGAGCAGTACTTC. Variable domain in full (rest from reference TRBV5-1 and TRBJ2-7): KAGVTQTPRYLIKTRGQQVTLSCSPISGHRSVSWYQQTPGQGLQFLFEYFSETQRNKGNFPGRFSGRQFSNSRSEMNVSTLELGDSALYLCASSLAGTGDEQYFGPGTRLTVT.

The genes are TRBV27 and TRBJ2-3, with TRBD1 identical over 7 bases. This CDR3 region has 13 residues. V was clipped by 6 bases and J by 2 bases; unmatched bases: 2. Germline CDR1 MNHEY, CDR2 SMNVEV (reference sequence). CDR3: CASRQGNTDTQYF. The DNA of the CDR3 is TGTGCCAGCAGACAGGGGAACACAGATACGCAGTATTTT.